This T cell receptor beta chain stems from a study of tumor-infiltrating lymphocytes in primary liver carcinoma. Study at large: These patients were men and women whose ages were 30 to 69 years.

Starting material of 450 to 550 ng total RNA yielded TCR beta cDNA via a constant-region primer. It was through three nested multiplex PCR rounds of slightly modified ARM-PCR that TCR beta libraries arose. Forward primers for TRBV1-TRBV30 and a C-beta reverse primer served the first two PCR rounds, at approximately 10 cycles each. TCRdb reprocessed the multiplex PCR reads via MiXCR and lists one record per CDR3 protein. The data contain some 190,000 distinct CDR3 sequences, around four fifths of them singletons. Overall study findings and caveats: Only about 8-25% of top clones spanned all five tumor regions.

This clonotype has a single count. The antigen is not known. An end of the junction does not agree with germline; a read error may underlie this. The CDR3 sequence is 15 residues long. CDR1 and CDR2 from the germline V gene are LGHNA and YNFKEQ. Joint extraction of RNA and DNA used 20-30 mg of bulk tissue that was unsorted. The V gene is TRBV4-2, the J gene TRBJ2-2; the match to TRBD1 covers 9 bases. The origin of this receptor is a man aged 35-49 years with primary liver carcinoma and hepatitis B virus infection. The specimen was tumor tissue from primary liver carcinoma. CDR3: CASSQVLQGAGKLFF. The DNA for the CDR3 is TGTGCCAGCAGCCAAGTACTACAGGGGGCCGGGAAGCTGTTTTTT.